Sequencing of this T cell receptor (beta chain) was carried out in a study of Tregs in tolerant kidney transplant recipients. Regarding the study as a whole: Biological reproducibility was not directly addressed, but technical replication error appeared minimal. Changing PCR primers prevented nucleotide comparison between some patients' samples. Few patients were studied, so findings need validation in larger groups.

This table comes from immunoSEQ multiplex PCR, and its TCRdb copy is limited to in-frame clones, with some not included. Here the sample spans around 77,000 clones, more than 95% being singletons. Unstimulated Tregs (CD4+CD25+CD127-) and CD4+CD25- non-Tregs were sorted from PBMCs. The CDR3 loop spans 15 amino acids. V gave up 7 bases and J gave up 4 bases; unmatched junction bases: 11. The germline gives CDR1 SQVTM, CDR2 ANQGSEA. With respect to this clone: Its antigen is currently unknown.

This receptor was obtained from a human donor who received a combined kidney and bone marrow transplant. The chain couples TRBV29-1 to TRBJ2-1, with 9 bases aligning to TRBD2. This sample comprised CD4+ T cells from blood, obtained before the transplant. DNA of the CDR3: TGCAGCGGGCGGGAGGGCAGTGGGGGATACAATGAGCAGTTCTTC. Amino acids: CSGREGSGGYNEQFF.